This TCR beta chain was sequenced for a study of OX40 agonist ivuxolimab in advanced cancers. Libraries were prepared by immunoSEQ multiplex PCR; TCRdb keeps only in-frame clonotypes and omits some of them. The profile shows about 70,000 clones, about 91% of them singletons. V lost 1 base and J 4 bases, leaving 16 bases between the germline ends. The V gene's germline CDR1 is SGHAT and CDR2 FQDESV (reference sequence). CDR3 length equals 16 residues. The sample consisted of CD4+ or CD8+ T cells sorted from blood, taken in a trial of the OX40 agonist ivuxolimab. The gene calls are TRBV11-1 and TRBJ2-5; D uncertain. The sequence derives from an adult with an advanced solid tumor such as melanoma, head and neck, liver or kidney cancer. This chain's CDR3 is CASSLDRAVMGETQYF. CDR3 bases: TGTGCCAGCAGCTTAGATCGGGCAGTGATGGGAGAGACCCAGTACTTC.